One sample yielded the 9 T cell receptor beta chains listed below, sequenced in a study. TCRdb passed the 5' RACE reads through MiXCR, listing each CDR3 protein once. The repertoire holds over 50,000 distinct CDR3 sequences, approximately 23% seen once, with about 3% in the top ten. Sequencing input: tumor-infiltrating naive CD4+ T cells sorted from the breast tumor. Subset reported: naive CD4+ T cells, CD4+CD45RA+CD25-. The receptors were gathered from a female donor with breast cancer.

This clonotype has a handful of counts. This chain uses TRBV4-1 with TRBJ2-1; 10 bases match TRBD1. The CDR3 spans 13 residues. The junction had 5 bases not matched to a gene; V was cut back by 2 bases and J by 13 bases. Germline CDR1 MGHRA, CDR2 YSYEKL. The CDR3 loop is CASSQRDRGSQFF. CDR3 in DNA: TGCGCCAGCAGCCAAAGGGACAGGGGATCCCAGTTCTTC.

This clonotype has ten or more counts. The V gene is TRBV5-1, the J gene TRBJ1-1, with 7 nucleotides matching TRBD1. Germline lookup yields CDR1 SGHRS and CDR2 YFSETQ. The CDR3 runs 14 residues. Trimming took 3 bases from V and 4 from J; bases not matched to a gene: 6. CDR3 protein: CASSSPSGGTEAFF. The CDR3 bases are TGCGCCAGCAGCTCCCCTTCAGGGGGCACTGAAGCTTTCTTT.

This chain connects TRBV20-1 to TRBJ1-1; D remains unclear. CDR3 length equals 14 residues. Per germline, CDR1 DFQATT and CDR2 SNEGSKA (reference sequence). V was pared by 1 base and J by 7 bases, with 16 bases between. CDR3 sequence reads: CSARGWATASEAFF. The CDR3 DNA follows: TGCAGTGCTAGAGGTTGGGCCACAGCGAGTGAAGCTTTCTTT.

The chain uses TRBV7-8 and TRBJ1-1, with D unclear. The germline V and J ends were trimmed by 3 bases and 0 bases, with 8 bases remaining between them. This CDR3 region has 14 residues. Germline V lookup: CDR1 SGHVS, CDR2 FQNEAQ. The DNA of the CDR3 is TGTGCCAGCAGCTTCGGCGGTATGAACACTGAAGCTTTCTTT. The encoded protein is CASSFGGMNTEAFF.

The rearrangement links TRBV27 to TRBJ1-1, with D tentatively TRBD1 (5 bases). The CDR3 has 13 amino acids. CDR1 MNHEY and CDR2 SMNVEV come from the germline V gene (reference sequence). Trimming removed 3 bases at V and 3 bases at J, with 8 bases between. In nucleotides, the CDR3 is TGTGCCAGCAGTTTCAGGGTTGACACTGAAGCTTTCTTT. Amino acids: CASSFRVDTEAFF.

The sample holds many counts of this clonotype. The chain carries TRBV7-6 and TRBJ1-1, with D uncertain. V was cut by 5 bases and J by 6 bases, with 16 bases left in between. This CDR3 contains 14 residues. The germline V gene encodes CDR1 SGHVS and CDR2 FNYEAQ. CDR3 bases: TGTGCCAGCAGCCCCTACGAAAAGAAGTCTGAAGCTTTCTTT. As protein: CASSPYEKKSEAFF. The variable domain in full, with the rest retrieved from reference TRBV7-6 and TRBJ1-1, is GAGVSQSPRYKVTKRGQDVALRCDPISGHVSLYWYRQALGQGPEFLTYFNYEAQQDKSGLPNDRFSAERPEGSISTLTIQRTEQRDSAMYRCASSPYEKKSEAFFGQGTRLTVV.

In its sample, this clonotype was seen a few times. The V gene is TRBV5-1, the J gene TRBJ1-4; D ambiguous. V lost 6 bases and J lost 7, with 22 bases in between. This CDR3 comprises 16 residues. The germline gives CDR1 SGHRS, CDR2 YFSETQ. CDR3 in DNA: TGCGCCAGCACATTGAAGCGTGGAGCGCCGAGTGAAAAACTGTTTTTT. Translation: CASTLKRGAPSEKLFF. Complete variable domain (other parts from reference TRBV5-1 and TRBJ1-4): KAGVTQTPRYLIKTRGQQVTLSCSPISGHRSVSWYQQTPGQGLQFLFEYFSETQRNKGNFPGRFSGRQFSNSRSEMNVSTLELGDSALYLCASTLKRGAPSEKLFFGSGTQLSVL.

This clonotype appeared a single time. A clone one base away is much larger, so this may be a read error. The chain employs TRBV5-1 and TRBJ1-2; a weak D match, TRBD1 (6 bases). The CDR3 contains 15 residues. Trimming removed 4 bases from V and 2 bases from J, with 15 bases in between. Germline V gene data show CDR1 as SGHRS and CDR2 as YFSETQ. CDR3 coding DNA: TGCGCCAGCAGCCTCGATACAGGACAGAACTATGGCTACACCTTC. Its translation is CASSLDTGQNYGYTF.

Ten or more counts support this clonotype. The chain couples TRBV5-1 to TRBJ1-1; 7 nucleotides line up with TRBD1. The CDR3 is 13 residues long. V shed 0 bases and J 6 bases; nucleotides not matched to a gene: 2. Germline V gives CDR1 SGHRS, CDR2 YFSETQ. This CDR3 is CASSLEGAPEAFF. In nucleotides, the CDR3 is TGCGCCAGCAGCTTGGAGGGGGCCCCTGAAGCTTTCTTT.